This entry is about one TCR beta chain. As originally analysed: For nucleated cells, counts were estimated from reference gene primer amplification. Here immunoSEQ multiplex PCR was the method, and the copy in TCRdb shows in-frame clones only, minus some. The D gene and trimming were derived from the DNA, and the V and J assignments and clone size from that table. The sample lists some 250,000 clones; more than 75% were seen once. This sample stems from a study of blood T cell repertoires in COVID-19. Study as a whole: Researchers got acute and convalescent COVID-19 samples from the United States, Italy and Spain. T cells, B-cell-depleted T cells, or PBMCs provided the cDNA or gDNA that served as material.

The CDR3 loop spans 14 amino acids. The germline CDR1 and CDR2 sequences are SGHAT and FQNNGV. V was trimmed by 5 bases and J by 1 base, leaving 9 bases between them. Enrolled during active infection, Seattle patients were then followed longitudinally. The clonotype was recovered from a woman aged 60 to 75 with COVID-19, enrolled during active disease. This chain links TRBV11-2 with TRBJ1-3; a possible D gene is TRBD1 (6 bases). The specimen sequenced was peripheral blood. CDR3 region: CASSHTGSGNTIYF. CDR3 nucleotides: TGTGCCAGCAGCCATACAGGGTCTGGAAACACCATATATTTT. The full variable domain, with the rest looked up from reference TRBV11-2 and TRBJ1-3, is EAGVAQSPRYKIIEKRQSVAFWCNPISGHATLYWYQQILGQGPKLLIQFQNNGVVDDSQLPKDRFSAERLKGVDSTLKIQPAKLEDSAVYLCASSHTGSGNTIYFGEGSWLTVV.